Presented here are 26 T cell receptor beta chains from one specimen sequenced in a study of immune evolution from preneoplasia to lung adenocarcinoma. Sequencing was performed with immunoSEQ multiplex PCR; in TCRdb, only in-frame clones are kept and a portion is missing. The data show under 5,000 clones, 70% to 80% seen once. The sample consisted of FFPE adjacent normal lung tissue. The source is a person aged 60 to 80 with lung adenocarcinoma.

The CDR3 here is CATRNWTALPYNEQFF. The CDR3, as DNA: TGTGCCACCAGAAATTGGACTGCCTTGCCTTACAATGAGCAGTTCTTC. The chain joins TRBV15 to TRBJ2-1, with D possibly matching TRBD2 (5 bases). The germline V gene encodes CDR1 LNHNV and CDR2 YYDKDF (reference sequence). This CDR3 region has 16 residues. Trimming removed 6 bases from V and 4 bases from J, with 19 bases in between.

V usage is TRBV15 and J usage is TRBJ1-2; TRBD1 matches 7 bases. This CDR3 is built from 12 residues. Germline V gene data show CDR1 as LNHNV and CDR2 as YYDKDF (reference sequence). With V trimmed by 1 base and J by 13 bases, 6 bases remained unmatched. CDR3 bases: TGTGCCACCAGCAGAGTTCGGGACAGTACCACCTTC. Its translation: CATSRVRDSTTF. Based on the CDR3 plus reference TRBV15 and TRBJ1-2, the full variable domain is DAMVIQNPRYQVTQFGKPVTLSCSQTLNHNVMYWYQQKSSQAPKLLFHYYDKDFNNEADTPDNFQSRRPNTSFCFLDIRSPGLGDTAMYLCATSRVRDSTTFGSGTRLTVV.

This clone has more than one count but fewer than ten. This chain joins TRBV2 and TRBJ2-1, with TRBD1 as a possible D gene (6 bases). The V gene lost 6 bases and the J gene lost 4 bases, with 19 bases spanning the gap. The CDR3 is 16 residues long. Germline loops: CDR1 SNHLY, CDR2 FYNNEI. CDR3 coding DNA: TGTGCCAGCAGCTCTACCACAGGGTCGGTATACAATGAGCAGTTCTTC. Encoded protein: CASSSTTGSVYNEQFF.

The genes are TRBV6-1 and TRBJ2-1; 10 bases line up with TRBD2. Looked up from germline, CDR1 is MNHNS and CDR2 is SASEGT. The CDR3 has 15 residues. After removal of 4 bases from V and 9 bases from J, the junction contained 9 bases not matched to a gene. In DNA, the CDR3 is TGTGCCAGCAGTGTTTGGCTAGCGGGAGATGGTGAGCAGTTCTTC. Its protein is CASSVWLAGDGEQFF.

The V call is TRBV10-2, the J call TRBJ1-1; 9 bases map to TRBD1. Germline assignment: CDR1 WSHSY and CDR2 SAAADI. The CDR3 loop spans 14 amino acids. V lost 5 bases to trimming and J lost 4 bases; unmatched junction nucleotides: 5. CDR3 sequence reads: CASSLTGGLTEAFF. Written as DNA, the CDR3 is TGCGCCAGCAGTCTGACAGGGGGTCTCACTGAAGCTTTCTTT.

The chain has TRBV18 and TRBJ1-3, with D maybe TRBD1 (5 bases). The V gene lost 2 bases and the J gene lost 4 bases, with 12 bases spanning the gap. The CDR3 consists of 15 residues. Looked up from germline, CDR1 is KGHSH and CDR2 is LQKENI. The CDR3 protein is CASSPSSGYGNTIYF. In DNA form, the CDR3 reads TGTGCCAGCTCACCATCATCAGGGTACGGAAACACCATATATTTT.

The CDR3 sequence is CASKPTSTDTQYF. CDR3 DNA: TGTGCCAGCAAACCGACTAGCACAGATACGCAGTATTTT. The rearrangement joins TRBV27 to TRBJ2-3; the D is unclear. V shed 7 bases and J shed 0 bases, with 8 bases lying between them. The CDR3 contains 13 residues. Per germline, CDR1 MNHEY and CDR2 SMNVEV (reference sequence).

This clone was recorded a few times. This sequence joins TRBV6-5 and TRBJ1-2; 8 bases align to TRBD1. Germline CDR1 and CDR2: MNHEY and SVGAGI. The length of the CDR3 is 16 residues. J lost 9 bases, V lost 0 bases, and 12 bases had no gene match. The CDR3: CASSYSTDRGPGSYTF. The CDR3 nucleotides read TGTGCCAGCAGTTACTCAACCGACAGGGGCCCCGGGAGCTACACCTTC.

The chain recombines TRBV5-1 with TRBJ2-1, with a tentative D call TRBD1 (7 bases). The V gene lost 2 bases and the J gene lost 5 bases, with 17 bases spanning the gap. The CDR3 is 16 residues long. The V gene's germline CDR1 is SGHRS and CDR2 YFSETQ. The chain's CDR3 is CASSLTGGTANNEQFF. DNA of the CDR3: TGCGCCAGCAGCTTAACTGGGGGGACAGCTAACAATGAGCAGTTCTTC.

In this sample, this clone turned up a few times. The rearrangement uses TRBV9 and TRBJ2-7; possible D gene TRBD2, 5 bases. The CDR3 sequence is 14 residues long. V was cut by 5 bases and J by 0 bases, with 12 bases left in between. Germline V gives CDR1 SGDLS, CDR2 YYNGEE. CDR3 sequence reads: CASSPGLASYEQYF. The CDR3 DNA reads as TGTGCCAGCAGTCCAGGACTGGCCTCCTACGAGCAGTACTTC.

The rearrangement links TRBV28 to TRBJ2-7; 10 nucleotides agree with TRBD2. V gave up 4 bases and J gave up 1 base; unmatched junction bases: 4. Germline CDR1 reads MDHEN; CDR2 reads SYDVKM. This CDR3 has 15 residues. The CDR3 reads CASSWASGSSYEQYF. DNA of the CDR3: TGTGCCAGCAGTTGGGCTAGCGGGAGTTCCTACGAGCAGTACTTC.

CDR3 protein: CASSDAGLSYEQYF. CDR3 DNA sequence: TGTGCCAGCAGCGACGCGGGGCTTTCCTACGAGCAGTACTTC. The chain has TRBV7-8 and TRBJ2-7; possibly TRBD2 for D (6 bases). In germline, CDR1 is SGHVS, CDR2 FQNEAQ. The CDR3 covers 14 residues. Deletions cut 5 bases from V and 1 base from J, with 12 bases between.

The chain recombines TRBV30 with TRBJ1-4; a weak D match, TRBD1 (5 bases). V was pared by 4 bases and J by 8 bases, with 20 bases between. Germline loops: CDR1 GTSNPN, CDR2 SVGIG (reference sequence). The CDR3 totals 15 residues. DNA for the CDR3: TGTGCCTGGATCTCGGCCGGGGGTCGACGGGAAAAACTGTTTTTT. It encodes CAWISAGGRREKLFF.

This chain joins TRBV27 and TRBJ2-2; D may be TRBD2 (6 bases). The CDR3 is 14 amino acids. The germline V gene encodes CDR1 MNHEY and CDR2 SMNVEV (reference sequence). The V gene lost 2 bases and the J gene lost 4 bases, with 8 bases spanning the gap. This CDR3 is CASSLLGGTGELFF. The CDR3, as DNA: TGTGCCAGCAGTTTACTGGGGGGCACCGGGGAGCTGTTTTTT.

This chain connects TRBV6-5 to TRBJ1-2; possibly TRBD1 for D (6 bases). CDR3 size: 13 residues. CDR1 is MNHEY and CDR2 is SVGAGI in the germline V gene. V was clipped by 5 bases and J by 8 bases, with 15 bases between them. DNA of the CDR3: TGTGCCAGCAGTCCCACGGGGGGCGTCGGCTACACCTTC. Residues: CASSPTGGVGYTF.

CDR3 region: CASSYFPGQNTGELFF. In DNA, the CDR3 is TGTGCCAGCAGTTACTTTCCCGGACAGAACACCGGGGAGCTGTTTTTT. This chain connects TRBV6-5 to TRBJ2-2; tentative D call: TRBD1 (5 bases). Germline lookup yields CDR1 MNHEY and CDR2 SVGAGI. Trimming took off 1 base at V and 1 base at J, with 10 bases between the two ends. CDR3 length: 16 residues.

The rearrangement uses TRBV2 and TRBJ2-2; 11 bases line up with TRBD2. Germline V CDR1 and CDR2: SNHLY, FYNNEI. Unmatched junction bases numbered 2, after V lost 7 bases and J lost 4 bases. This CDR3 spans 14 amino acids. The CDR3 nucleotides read TGTGCCAGCATGGGGACTAGCGGCACCGGGGAGCTGTTTTTT. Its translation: CASMGTSGTGELFF.

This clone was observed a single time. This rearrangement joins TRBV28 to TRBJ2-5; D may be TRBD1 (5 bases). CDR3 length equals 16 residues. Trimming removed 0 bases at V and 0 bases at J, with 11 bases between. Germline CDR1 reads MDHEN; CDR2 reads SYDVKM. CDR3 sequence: CASSLWGQEYQETQYF. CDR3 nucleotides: TGTGCCAGCAGTTTATGGGGGCAGGAGTACCAAGAGACCCAGTACTTC.

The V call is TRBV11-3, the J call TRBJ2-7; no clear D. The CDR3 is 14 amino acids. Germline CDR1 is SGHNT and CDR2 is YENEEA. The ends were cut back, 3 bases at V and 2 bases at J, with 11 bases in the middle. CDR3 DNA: TGTGCCAGCAGCTTTGTGAGTTCTCCCTACGAGCAGTACTTC. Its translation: CASSFVSSPYEQYF.

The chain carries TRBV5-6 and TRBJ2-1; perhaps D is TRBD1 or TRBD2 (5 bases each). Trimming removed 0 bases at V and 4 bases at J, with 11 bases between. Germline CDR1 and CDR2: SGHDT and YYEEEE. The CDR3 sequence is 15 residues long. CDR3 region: CASSLGGSSYNEQFF. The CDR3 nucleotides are TGTGCCAGCAGCTTGGGGGGGTCTTCGTACAATGAGCAGTTCTTC. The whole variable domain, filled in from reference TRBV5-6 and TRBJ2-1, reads DAGVTQSPTHLIKTRGQQVTLRCSPKSGHDTVSWYQQALGQGPQFIFQYYEEEERQRGNFPDRFSGHQFPNYSSELNVNALLLGDSALYLCASSLGGSSYNEQFFGPGTRLTVL.

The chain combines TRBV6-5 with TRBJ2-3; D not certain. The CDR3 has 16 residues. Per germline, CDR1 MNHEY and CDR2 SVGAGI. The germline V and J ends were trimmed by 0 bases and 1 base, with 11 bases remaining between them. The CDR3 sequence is CASSYSTPRGTDTQYF. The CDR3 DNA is TGTGCCAGCAGTTACTCGACGCCCCGTGGCACAGATACGCAGTATTTT.

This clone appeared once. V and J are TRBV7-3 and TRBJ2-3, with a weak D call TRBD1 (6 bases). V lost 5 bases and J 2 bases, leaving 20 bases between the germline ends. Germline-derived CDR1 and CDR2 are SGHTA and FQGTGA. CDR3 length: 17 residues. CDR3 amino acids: CASSPRTETWNTDTQYF. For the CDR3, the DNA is TGTGCCAGCAGCCCCCGGACAGAAACTTGGAACACAGATACGCAGTATTTT.

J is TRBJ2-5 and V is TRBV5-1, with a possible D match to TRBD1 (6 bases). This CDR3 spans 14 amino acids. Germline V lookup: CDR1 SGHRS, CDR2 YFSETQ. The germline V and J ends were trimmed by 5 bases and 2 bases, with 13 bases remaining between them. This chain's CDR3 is CASRAGTIQETQYF. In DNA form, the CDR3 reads TGCGCCAGCAGGGCTGGGACAATTCAAGAGACCCAGTACTTC.

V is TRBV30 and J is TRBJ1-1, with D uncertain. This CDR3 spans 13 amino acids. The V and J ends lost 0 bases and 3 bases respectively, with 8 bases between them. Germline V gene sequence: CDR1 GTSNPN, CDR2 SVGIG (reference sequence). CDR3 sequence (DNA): TGTGCCTGGAGTGTAGTCTCGGACACTGAAGCTTTCTTT. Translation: CAWSVVSDTEAFF.

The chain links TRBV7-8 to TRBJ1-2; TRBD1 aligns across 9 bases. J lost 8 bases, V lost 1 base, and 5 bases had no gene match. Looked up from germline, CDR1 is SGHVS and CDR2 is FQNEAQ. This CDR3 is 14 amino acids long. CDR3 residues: CASSLDTGGKGYTF. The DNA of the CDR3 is TGTGCCAGCAGCTTAGATACAGGGGGCAAGGGCTACACCTTC.

The CDR3 is CASSVGTGGFGAEAFF. As DNA, the CDR3 is TGCGCCAGCAGCGTTGGGACAGGGGGGTTTGGCGCTGAAGCTTTCTTT. V and J are TRBV5-1 and TRBJ1-1, with 11 bases lining up with TRBD1. The CDR3 is 16 amino acids. With V trimmed by 4 bases and J by 6 bases, 11 bases remained unmatched. Germline lookup yields CDR1 SGHRS and CDR2 YFSETQ.